The T cell receptor beta chain described here comes from a study of CD8 T cells in Susac syndrome. Germline CDR1 is SNHLY and CDR2 is FYNNEI. The V gene lost 4 bases and the J gene lost 4 bases, with 11 bases spanning the gap. The CDR3 has 13 amino acids. Reverse transcription of roughly 0.5 to 1 ug RNA was performed with random hexamers. TCRdb ran MiXCR on the immunoSEQ multiplex PCR reads and lists one entry per CDR3 protein. The sample holds 120,000 to 150,000 distinct CDR3 sequences, approximately 95% seen once. TEMRA cells were FACS-enriched and CD8+ and CD4+ T cells negatively isolated. Material for sequencing was CD8+ T cells from PBMCs. This sequence originates from a human donor in good health. The V and J genes are TRBV2 and TRBJ2-7; perhaps TRBD1 as D (6 bases). CDR3 protein: CASSGRGSYEQYF. The CDR3 region has the DNA TGTGCCAGCAGTGGTAGGGGGTCGTACGAGCAGTACTTC.